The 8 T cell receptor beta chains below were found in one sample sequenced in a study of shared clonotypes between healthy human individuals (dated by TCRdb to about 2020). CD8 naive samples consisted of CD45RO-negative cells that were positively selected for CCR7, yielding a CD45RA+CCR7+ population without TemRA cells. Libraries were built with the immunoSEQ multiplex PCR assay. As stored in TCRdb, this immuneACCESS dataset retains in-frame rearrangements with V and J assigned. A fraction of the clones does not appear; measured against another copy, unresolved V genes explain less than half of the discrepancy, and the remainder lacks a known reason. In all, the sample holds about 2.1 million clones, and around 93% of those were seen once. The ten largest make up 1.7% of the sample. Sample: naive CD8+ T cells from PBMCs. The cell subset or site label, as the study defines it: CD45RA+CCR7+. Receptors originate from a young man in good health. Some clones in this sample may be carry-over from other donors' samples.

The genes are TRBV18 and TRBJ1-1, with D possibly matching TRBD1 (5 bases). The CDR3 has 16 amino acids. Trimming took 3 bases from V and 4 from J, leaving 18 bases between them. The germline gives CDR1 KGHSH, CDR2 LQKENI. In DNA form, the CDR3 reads TGTGCCAGCTCACCCCCAGGGCCCCCCGGGTTCACTGAAGCTTTCTTT. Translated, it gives CASSPPGPPGFTEAFF.

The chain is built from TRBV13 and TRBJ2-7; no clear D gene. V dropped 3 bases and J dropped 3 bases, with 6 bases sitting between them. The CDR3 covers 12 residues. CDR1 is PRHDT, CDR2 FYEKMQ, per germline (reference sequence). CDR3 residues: CASSFNSYEQYF. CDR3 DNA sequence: TGTGCCAGCAGCTTCAACAGCTACGAGCAGTACTTC.

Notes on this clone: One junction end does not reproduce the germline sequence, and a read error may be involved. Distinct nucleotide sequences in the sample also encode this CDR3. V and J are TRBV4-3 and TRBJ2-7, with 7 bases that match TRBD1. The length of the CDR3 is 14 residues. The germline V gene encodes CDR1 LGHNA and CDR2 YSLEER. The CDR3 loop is CASSQDRVSYEQYF. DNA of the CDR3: TGCGCCAGCAGTCAAGACAGGGTCTCCTACGAGCAGTACTTC.

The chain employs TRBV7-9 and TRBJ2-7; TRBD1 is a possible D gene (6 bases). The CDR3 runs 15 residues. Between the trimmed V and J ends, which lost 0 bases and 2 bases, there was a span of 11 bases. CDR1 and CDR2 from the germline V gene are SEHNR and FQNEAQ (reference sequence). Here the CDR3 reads CASSLAQTGPYEQYF. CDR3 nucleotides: TGTGCCAGCAGCTTAGCGCAGACAGGCCCCTACGAGCAGTACTTC. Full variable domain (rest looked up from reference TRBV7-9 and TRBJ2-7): DTGVSQNPRHKITKRGQNVTFRCDPISEHNRLYWYRQTLGQGPEFLTYFQNEAQLEKSRLLSDRFSAERPKGSFSTLEIQRTEQGDSAMYLCASSLAQTGPYEQYFGPGTRLTVT.

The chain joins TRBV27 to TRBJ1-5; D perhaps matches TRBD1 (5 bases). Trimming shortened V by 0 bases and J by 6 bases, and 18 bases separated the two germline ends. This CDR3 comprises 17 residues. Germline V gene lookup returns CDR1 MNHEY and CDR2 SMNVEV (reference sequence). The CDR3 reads CASSLSPGAGPGQPQHF. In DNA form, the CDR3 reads TGTGCCAGCAGTTTATCACCTGGGGCAGGGCCGGGTCAGCCCCAGCATTTT.

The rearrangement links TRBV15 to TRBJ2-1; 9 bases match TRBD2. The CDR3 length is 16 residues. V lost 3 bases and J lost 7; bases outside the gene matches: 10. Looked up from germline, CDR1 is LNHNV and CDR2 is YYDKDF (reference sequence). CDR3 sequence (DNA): TGTGCCACCAGCAGGCTAGCGGGATTAATTCTAAATGAGCAGTTCTTC. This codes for CATSRLAGLILNEQFF.

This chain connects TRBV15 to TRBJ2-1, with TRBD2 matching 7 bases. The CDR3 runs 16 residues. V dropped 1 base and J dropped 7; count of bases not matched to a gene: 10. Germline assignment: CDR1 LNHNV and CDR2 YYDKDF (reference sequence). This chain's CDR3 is CATSRATSGIRNEQFF. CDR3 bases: TGTGCCACCAGCAGAGCGACCAGCGGGATAAGGAATGAGCAGTTCTTC.

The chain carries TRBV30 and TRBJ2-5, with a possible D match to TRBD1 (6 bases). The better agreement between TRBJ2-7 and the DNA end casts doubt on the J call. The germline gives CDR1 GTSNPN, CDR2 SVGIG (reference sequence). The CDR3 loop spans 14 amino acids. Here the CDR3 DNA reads TGTGCCTGGAGTTCCGGGACACAGTCCTACGAGCAGTACTTC. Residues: CAWSSGTQSYEQYF.